These 19 T cell receptor beta chains came from one sample sequenced in a study of cytomegalovirus exposure and HLA in healthy donors (dated by TCRdb to about 2017). The library was made by the immunoSEQ multiplex PCR assay. For the multiplex PCR, a mixture combining 60 forward primers for TCR Vbeta segments and 13 reverse primers for TCR Jbeta segments was used. TCRdb retrieved this table from immuneACCESS and kept in-frame rearrangements only. Not all clones are present; in checked studies, unresolved V genes account for under half, and no reason is known for the remainder. This sample has some 110,000 clones in its table, and roughly four fifths of those were observed once. About 16% of the sample belongs to the ten largest clones. The specimen was PBMCs. The receptors stem from a man aged 50 or older in good health and CMV-seropositive.

This clone was seen a single time. This rearrangement joins TRBV7-9 to TRBJ1-4; no clear D. Looked up from germline, CDR1 is SEHNR and CDR2 is FQNEAQ (reference sequence). The CDR3 runs to 15 residues. V was clipped by 1 base and J by 7 bases, with 13 bases between them. CDR3 sequence (DNA): TGTGCCAGCAGCTTAGGTGACATGGGAGGTGAAAAACTGTTTTTT. Translation gives CASSLGDMGGEKLFF.

This clone has a handful of counts. The chain couples TRBV28 to TRBJ2-7; TRBD1 matches at 10 bases. Looked up from germline, CDR1 is MDHEN and CDR2 is SYDVKM. With V trimmed by 6 bases and J by 6 bases, 8 bases remained unmatched. The CDR3 spans 14 residues. The CDR3 coding sequence is TGTGCCAGCAGCACCGGGACAGGGGTTCTCGAGCAGTACTTC. It translates to CASSTGTGVLEQYF.

The V gene is TRBV28, the J gene TRBJ2-1, with 11 bases fitting TRBD2. Trimming at V came to 4 bases and at J to 4 bases, leaving 6 bases not matched to a gene. The CDR3 contains 16 residues. Germline CDR1 reads MDHEN; CDR2 reads SYDVKM. The CDR3 region is CASSSPGLAVYNEQFF. The CDR3 bases are TGTGCCAGCAGTTCACCGGGACTAGCGGTATACAATGAGCAGTTCTTC.

The chain joins TRBV5-1 to TRBJ1-4; D is possibly TRBD1 (6 bases). CDR1 and CDR2 (germline): SGHRS, YFSETQ. The CDR3 totals 16 residues. V lost 0 bases, J lost 1 base, and 10 bases lay in between. DNA of the CDR3: TGCGCCAGCAGCTTGGTTTTAGGGGGAACTAATGAAAAACTGTTTTTT. Translated, it gives CASSLVLGGTNEKLFF.

This chain uses TRBV30 with TRBJ1-1; TRBD1 matches 10 bases. In germline, CDR1 is GTSNPN, CDR2 SVGIG (reference sequence). CDR3 length: 18 residues. After removal of 1 base from V and 1 base from J, the junction contained 12 bases not matched to a gene. The CDR3 sequence is CAWSGDCQRQGANTEAFF. CDR3 nucleotide sequence: TGTGCCTGGAGTGGGGATTGTCAAAGACAGGGGGCGAACACTGAAGCTTTCTTT.

The chain joins TRBV27 to TRBJ2-1; TRBD2 matches at 9 bases. The CDR3 consists of 14 residues. Losses at the gene ends were 5 bases for V and 4 bases for J; bases not matched to a gene: 3. CDR1 is MNHEY and CDR2 is SMNVEV in the germline V gene (reference sequence). The CDR3 loop reads CASSPGLAYNEQFF. CDR3 bases: TGTGCCAGCAGTCCGGGACTAGCATACAATGAGCAGTTCTTC.

The V gene is TRBV6-5, the J gene TRBJ1-4; a possible D gene is TRBD1 (5 bases). CDR3 size: 14 residues. Germline CDR1 is MNHEY and CDR2 is SVGAGI. Trimming took off 6 bases at V and 1 base at J, with 9 bases between the two ends. CDR3 amino acids: CASRRQLTNEKLFF. The CDR3 nucleotides are TGTGCCAGCAGGAGACAGTTAACTAATGAAAAACTGTTTTTT.

The chain carries TRBV28 and TRBJ1-5; 10 bases line up with TRBD1. Germline assignment: CDR1 MDHEN and CDR2 SYDVKM. V lost 5 bases, J lost 9 bases, and 7 bases stayed unmatched. The CDR3 spans 14 residues. CDR3 DNA: TGTGCCAGCAGTCTCGACAGGGGGCCGGGGCCCCAGCATTTT. Translating it yields CASSLDRGPGPQHF.

This clone has more than one count but fewer than ten. The chain has TRBV6-5 and TRBJ2-5; D gene unclear. The CDR3 extends over 15 amino acids. The V end lost 7 bases, the J end lost 1 base, and 16 bases lay between the germline ends. Germline CDR1 MNHEY, CDR2 SVGAGI. The CDR3 sequence: CASTPSDWFQETQYF. CDR3 nucleotide sequence: TGTGCCAGCACCCCGAGTGACTGGTTCCAAGAGACCCAGTACTTC.

The V call is TRBV12-5, the J call TRBJ2-5, with 9 positions matching TRBD2. V trimming: 9 bases; J trimming: 1 base; junction bases outside the gene matches: 3. Germline V CDR1 and CDR2: LGHNT, FRNRAP. This CDR3 has 13 amino acids. The CDR3 DNA follows: TGTGCTAGCAGGACTAGCGCCCAAGAGACCCAGTACTTC. Amino acid sequence: CASRTSAQETQYF. The entire variable domain, with the rest obtained from reference TRBV12-5 and TRBJ2-5, is as follows: DARVTQTPRHKVTEMGQEVTMRCQPILGHNTVFWYRQTMMQGLELLAYFRNRAPLDDSGMPKDRFSAEMPDATLATLKIQPSEPRDSAVYFCASRTSAQETQYFGPGTRLLVL.

CDR3 loop: CASSSPGQGTDTQYF. The CDR3 DNA reads as TGTGCCAGTAGTTCGCCGGGACAGGGAACAGATACGCAGTATTTT. V is TRBV19 and J is TRBJ2-3, with 9 bases identical to TRBD1. The CDR3 is made up of 15 amino acids. Germline loops: CDR1 LNHDA, CDR2 SQIVND (reference sequence). V was pared by 5 bases and J by 3 bases, with 6 bases of the junction left unmatched.

This chain joins TRBV7-9 and TRBJ1-4, with 9 bases lining up with TRBD1. The CDR3 is 14 residues long. Germline CDR1 reads SEHNR; CDR2 reads FQNEAQ (reference sequence). The V gene end was trimmed by 1 base and the J gene end by 6 bases; junction bases not matched to a gene: 0. CDR3 nucleotides: TGTGCCAGCAGCTTAGGACAGGGGGATGAAAAACTGTTTTTT. Translation gives CASSLGQGDEKLFF.

V is TRBV27 and J is TRBJ2-2, with D perhaps matching TRBD2 (5 bases). The CDR3 contains 13 residues. The germline gives CDR1 MNHEY, CDR2 SMNVEV (reference sequence). With 8 bases removed from V and 6 bases from J, the gap between germline ends came to 13 bases. The CDR3 here is CASALKGAGELFF. CDR3 in DNA: TGTGCCAGCGCCCTAAAGGGAGCCGGGGAGCTGTTTTTT.

In this sample, this clone turned up a few times. The chain uses TRBV18 and TRBJ1-4, with D maybe TRBD1 (5 bases). V gave up 0 bases and J gave up 2 bases, with 7 bases separating them. Germline V lookup: CDR1 KGHSH, CDR2 LQKENI. The CDR3 runs 15 residues. CDR3 DNA: TGTGCCAGCTCACCACCGGGGGGGACTAATGAAAAACTGTTTTTT. Protein: CASSPPGGTNEKLFF.

The rearrangement links TRBV28 to TRBJ2-3; 11 positions match TRBD2. Germline lookup yields CDR1 MDHEN and CDR2 SYDVKM. The CDR3 contains 17 residues. V shed 2 bases, J shed 2 bases, and the junction held 6 bases outside the gene matches. The CDR3 sequence: CASSLPTSGAPTDTQYF. As DNA, the CDR3 is TGTGCCAGCAGTTTACCGACTAGCGGGGCCCCCACAGATACGCAGTATTTT.

The V call is TRBV11-2, the J call TRBJ1-2, with D perhaps matching TRBD1 (6 bases). The CDR3 is 15 amino acids. Germline loops: CDR1 SGHAT, CDR2 FQNNGV. The germline V and J ends were trimmed by 5 bases and 3 bases, with 16 bases remaining between them. The CDR3 reads CASSPSRTAHYGYTF. The CDR3 coding sequence is TGTGCCAGCAGCCCCTCGAGGACAGCTCACTATGGCTACACCTTC.

The chain recombines TRBV11-2 with TRBJ1-5; tentatively, D is TRBD1 (6 bases). The length of the CDR3 is 13 residues. In germline, CDR1 is SGHAT, CDR2 FQNNGV. The germline V and J ends were trimmed by 3 bases and 7 bases, with 10 bases remaining between them. The CDR3 sequence is CASSFGQYQPQHF. CDR3 DNA sequence: TGTGCCAGCAGCTTCGGACAGTACCAGCCCCAGCATTTT.

The chain recombines TRBV6-5 with TRBJ2-2, with D perhaps TRBD1 (5 bases). This CDR3 has 15 amino acids. Trimming took 10 bases from V and 5 from J, leaving 20 bases between them. Looked up from germline, CDR1 is MNHEY and CDR2 is SVGAGI. CDR3 nucleotides: TGTGCCACCCTAATAGACAGCTACAGTACCGGGGAGCTGTTTTTT. Translation: CATLIDSYSTGELFF.

The genes are TRBV27 and TRBJ2-7; possible D gene TRBD2, 7 bases. Per germline, CDR1 MNHEY and CDR2 SMNVEV (reference sequence). The CDR3 extends over 18 amino acids. V was pared by 2 bases and J by 4 bases, with 24 bases between. CDR3 loop: CASSLRGGVKAGDYEQYF. CDR3 coding DNA: TGTGCCAGCAGTTTAAGGGGGGGTGTAAAGGCAGGGGATTACGAGCAGTACTTC.